Described below is a single TCR beta chain sequence and its context. Other DNA sequences of this sample code for an identical CDR3. Profiling relied on immunoSEQ multiplex PCR, and the TCRdb table lists in-frame clones only, not all of them. The profile covers about 52,000 clones, with roughly 89% appearing a single time and roughly 5% taken by the ten largest. This specimen belongs to a study of blood T cell repertoires in COVID-19. This CDR3 comprises 14 residues. V was pared by 3 bases and J by 2 bases, with 10 bases between. CDR1 MDHEN and CDR2 SYDVKM come from the germline V gene. The V gene is TRBV28, the J gene TRBJ2-5; D is possibly TRBD2 (6 bases). Sequenced sample: peripheral blood. The TCR comes from a man in his sixties with active COVID-19. The CDR3 DNA reads TGTGCCAGCAGTTTGGGGGGTGGTCAAGAGACCCAGTACTTC. It translates to CASSLGGGQETQYF.